The subject of this entry is one TCR beta chain. Its antigen is unknown. Germline V gene data show CDR1 as MNHEY and CDR2 as SVGAGI. The CDR3 is 15 residues long. Trimming took off 8 bases at V and 4 bases at J, with 18 bases between the two ends. Data came from immunoSEQ multiplex PCR; TCRdb stores just in-frame clones and leaves some out. Seen here are about 350,000 clones, roughly 94% observed once, and the top ten hold about 3.9%. These data are taken from a study of Ad26.COV2.S vaccination and SARS-CoV-2 variants. Notes on the study in general: The analyses of TCR breadth and depth may have understated the size of total T cell responses. Reportedly, after vaccination the spike-specific CD8+ and CD4+ T cell responses displayed substantial breadth. Vaccine recipients showed a spike-specific TCR breadth that was higher than in placebo recipients.

The TCR sequence derives from a human donor who had recovered from COVID-19. The starting material was peripheral blood, obtained after recovery from COVID-19. This rearrangement joins TRBV6-5 to TRBJ1-3; D possibly corresponds to TRBD1 (6 bases). Here the CDR3 DNA reads TGTGCCAGCCAAGTTACCTCAACAGGGGGAAACACCATATATTTT. This translates into CASQVTSTGGNTIYF.